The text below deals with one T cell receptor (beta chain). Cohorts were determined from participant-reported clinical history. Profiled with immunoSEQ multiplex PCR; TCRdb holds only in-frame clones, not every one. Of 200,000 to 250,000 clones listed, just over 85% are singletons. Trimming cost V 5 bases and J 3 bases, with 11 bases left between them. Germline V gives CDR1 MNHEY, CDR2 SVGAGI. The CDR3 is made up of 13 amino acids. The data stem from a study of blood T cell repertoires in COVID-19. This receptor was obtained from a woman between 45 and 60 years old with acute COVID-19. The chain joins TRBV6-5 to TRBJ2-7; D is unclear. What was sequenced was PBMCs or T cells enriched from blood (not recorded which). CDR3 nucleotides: TGTGCCAGCAGTCTCCACCTAGGCTACGAGCAGTACTTC. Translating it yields CASSLHLGYEQYF.